This TCR beta chain was recovered during a study of blood T cell repertoires in COVID-19. Study in general: Samples representing acute and convalescent COVID-19 were sourced from the United States, Italy and Spain. The analysed material was cDNA or gDNA that came from T cells, B-cell-depleted T cells, or PBMCs.

Seattle patients were enrolled while actively infected and followed longitudinally. This clone was picked up one time. The repertoire was sequenced with immunoSEQ multiplex PCR; TCRdb's copy has only in-frame clones and lacks some. Of over 120,000 clones in the sample, around 79% are singletons; the top ten hold 5%. Trimming took 2 bases from V and 6 from J; bases not matched to a gene: 3. CDR3 length: 15 amino acids. CDR1 and CDR2 (germline): KGHSY, FQNENV. This TCR derives from a woman in her 70s with COVID-19, enrolled during active disease. The sample consisted of peripheral blood. The rearrangement uses TRBV16 and TRBJ1-4; TRBD1 agrees at 10 bases. The CDR3 protein is CASSQTGTGDEKLFF. The DNA of the CDR3 is TGTGCCAGCAGCCAAACCGGGACAGGGGATGAAAAACTGTTTTTT. The full variable domain, in which reference TRBV16 and TRBJ1-4 provide the parts outside the CDR3, is GEEVAQTPKHLVRGEGQKAKLYCAPIKGHSYVFWYQQVLKNEFKFLISFQNENVFDETGMPKERFSAKCLPNSPCSLEIQATKLEDSAVYFCASSQTGTGDEKLFFGSGTQLSVL.